This T cell receptor beta chain was captured in a study of response to subunit inactivated influenza vaccine. Findings and caveats of the study: Few new T cells, the authors suggested, are recruited by each seasonal influenza vaccination.

The V end was cut by 2 bases, the J end by 5 bases, with 15 bases between. Germline V gene sequence: CDR1 MNHEY, CDR2 SVGAGI. The CDR3 runs to 15 residues. A word on this clonotype: Its target is unknown.

TCRdb recomputed calls from the RT-PCR reads with MiXCR, one row per CDR3 protein. The sample yields about 170,000 distinct CDR3 sequences, around 11% seen once. The source is a man between 50 and 70 years old who received an inactivated influenza vaccine. The input for sequencing was CD8+ T cells sorted from PBMCs, taken about 23 months after vaccination. V and J are TRBV6-5 and TRBJ1-1, with D possibly matching TRBD1 (5 bases). DNA of the CDR3: TGTGCCAGCAGTTACAGGGGAGAAATGGGGACTGAAGCTTTCTTT. Amino acid sequence: CASSYRGEMGTEAFF.